This T cell receptor (beta chain) was documented in a study of cytomegalovirus exposure and HLA in healthy donors. Notes on this clone: Its antigen is undetermined.

The germline gives CDR1 SGHTA, CDR2 FQGTGA. The germline V and J ends were trimmed by 7 bases and 4 bases, with 11 bases remaining between them. The CDR3 is 14 residues long. PCR was performed using 60 Vbeta and 13 Jbeta primers. Only in-frame clones appear in the TCRdb table, and some are missing; sequencing was by immunoSEQ multiplex PCR. The specimen's table records more than 60,000 clones. Study-level findings and limits: By a later analysis, the bulk of CMV-associated TCR beta chains appeared HLA-restricted. Common viral pathogens (according to a later analysis) appeared linked to several of the most significant clusters. In an earlier analysis, about 87% or about 30%: the productive usage of most TCR beta V segments. In presence/absence analyses, roughly uniform sequencing depth across donors was assumed.

Sequenced: PBMCs. The chain links TRBV7-3 to TRBJ2-6; perhaps TRBD1 as D (6 bases). The receptor's source is a boy under 18 in good health and CMV-seronegative. Here the CDR3 DNA reads TGTGCCAGCACCAGGGGATCCGGGGCCAACGTCCTGACTTTC. This encodes CASTRGSGANVLTF.